Below, 29 T cell receptor beta chains from the same sample are listed, as sequenced in a study of T-cell memory formation after mild COVID-19. MiXCR, run by TCRdb on the 5' RACE reads, gives a single entry per CDR3 protein. This sample carries fewer than 150,000 distinct CDR3 sequences, 22% of them seen once, and the ten largest clones take about two fifths. Sequenced: PBMCs or a T cell subset sorted from them (not recorded which). The receptors originated from a young man who had mild COVID-19 (a few samples of this study predate the infection). Cell type and time point are not known.

CDR3 protein: CASSYSTGILNTEAFF. The CDR3 coding sequence is TGCGCCAGCAGCTATTCCACAGGGATCCTGAACACTGAAGCTTTCTTT. This chain uses TRBV4-1 with TRBJ1-1; tentative D call: TRBD1 (6 bases). Per the germline V gene, CDR1 is MGHRA and CDR2 is YSYEKL. CDR3 size: 16 residues. With 5 bases removed from V and 0 bases from J, the gap between germline ends came to 16 bases.

This clonotype was detected only a few times. The V call is TRBV9, the J call TRBJ1-4; weak D call: TRBD1 (5 bases). This CDR3 spans 15 amino acids. V lost 4 bases and J lost 4, with 14 bases in between. Per the germline V gene, CDR1 is SGDLS and CDR2 is YYNGEE. CDR3 amino acids: CASSPRWGSNEKLFF. The CDR3 DNA follows: TGTGCCAGCAGCCCTAGGTGGGGGAGTAATGAAAAACTGTTTTTT.

The gene calls are TRBV27 and TRBJ1-2; 8 bases fit TRBD1. V shed 3 bases, J shed 8 bases, and the junction held 5 bases outside the gene matches. The CDR3 sequence is 13 residues long. Germline assignment: CDR1 MNHEY and CDR2 SMNVEV (reference sequence). This CDR3 reads CASSFDRGEGYTF. CDR3 sequence (DNA): TGTGCCAGCAGTTTCGACAGGGGAGAGGGCTACACCTTC.

The CDR3 sequence: CASSPRSGSSGANVLTF. DNA of the CDR3: TGTGCCAGCAGCCCCCGGTCAGGGAGCTCTGGGGCCAACGTCCTGACTTTC. The V and J genes are TRBV14 and TRBJ2-6, with D possibly called TRBD1 or TRBD2 (5 bases each). Germline CDR1 reads SGHDN; CDR2 reads FVKESK. This CDR3 has 17 amino acids. V was clipped by 4 bases and J by 0 bases, with 13 bases between them.

This clonotype was seen a few times. The chain links TRBV4-3 to TRBJ2-2; 7 nucleotides agree with TRBD2. Germline values: CDR1 LGHNA, CDR2 YSLEER. The CDR3 length is 17 residues. With 0 bases clipped from V and 1 base from J, the junction kept 5 bases outside the gene matches. In nucleotides, the CDR3 is TGCGCCAGCAGCCAAGATGCCACGGGGGGGAACACCGGGGAGCTGTTTTTT. Encoded protein: CASSQDATGGNTGELFF.

The chain uses TRBV7-9 and TRBJ1-2; the D is unclear. V lost 5 bases, J lost 6 bases, and 4 bases lay in between. This CDR3 region has 10 residues. CDR1 and CDR2 (germline): SEHNR, FQNEAQ (reference sequence). CDR3 in DNA: TGTGCCAGCAGCCCCGATGGCTACACCTTC. As protein: CASSPDGYTF.

This clonotype was seen only a few times. This chain joins TRBV7-9 and TRBJ2-3; D remains unclear. Germline V gene data show CDR1 as SEHNR and CDR2 as FQNEAQ (reference sequence). Trimming left V 1 base short and J 4 bases short, with 12 bases between. The CDR3 covers 15 residues. CDR3 nucleotide sequence: TGTGCCAGCAGCTTAGATTCGGCATTCCCAGATACGCAGTATTTT. Translating it yields CASSLDSAFPDTQYF.

The chain carries TRBV29-1 and TRBJ2-2; D is unresolved. From germline, CDR1 is SQVTM and CDR2 ANQGSEA. This CDR3 contains 12 residues. The germline V and J ends were trimmed by 5 bases and 3 bases, with 7 bases remaining between them. The CDR3 coding sequence is TGCAGCGTTTACGGGTACACCGGGGAGCTGTTTTTT. It yields the protein CSVYGYTGELFF.

The rearrangement links TRBV12-3 or TRBV12-4 to TRBJ2-5; 9 nucleotides match TRBD2. With V trimmed by 7 bases and J by 1 base, 16 bases remained unmatched. The CDR3 is 18 amino acids. The CDR3 coding sequence is TGTGCCAGCAAGGGGCCCGTGGTGGCGGGGGGGCGCCAAGAGACCCAGTACTTC. This encodes CASKGPVVAGGRQETQYF.

V is TRBV5-1 and J is TRBJ2-3; a weak D match, TRBD2 (6 bases). The V gene's germline CDR1 is SGHRS and CDR2 YFSETQ. The CDR3 loop spans 15 amino acids. V was trimmed by 3 bases and J by 2 bases, leaving 13 bases between them. For the CDR3, the DNA is TGCGCCAGCAGCTCAACCCCTAGCGTCACAGATACGCAGTATTTT. Translation: CASSSTPSVTDTQYF.

The CDR3 coding sequence is TGCAGCGCTCTGGACAGAATGAACACTGAAGCTTTCTTT. Protein sequence: CSALDRMNTEAFF. The rearrangement joins TRBV29-1 to TRBJ1-1; tentatively, D is TRBD1 (6 bases). V lost 7 bases and J lost 0, with 12 bases in between. The CDR3 runs to 13 residues. Per germline, CDR1 SQVTM and CDR2 ANQGSEA.

This clonotype was counted a single time. The rearrangement uses TRBV6-1 and TRBJ2-1; maybe TRBD1 (7 bases). This CDR3 spans 14 amino acids. Germline V lookup: CDR1 MNHNS, CDR2 SASEGT. The germline V and J ends were trimmed by 6 bases and 3 bases, with 12 bases remaining between them. CDR3 in amino acids: CASREGQYYNEQFF. CDR3 sequence (DNA): TGTGCCAGCAGGGAGGGACAGTACTACAATGAGCAGTTCTTC.

V gene TRBV6-5 combines with J gene TRBJ2-5; no definite D call. V lost 5 bases to trimming and J lost 4 bases, with 14 bases between them. The CDR3 has 14 residues. Germline V CDR1 and CDR2: MNHEY, SVGAGI. The CDR3 is CASSPAARAETQYF. The CDR3 DNA reads TGTGCCAGCAGTCCCGCCGCTCGAGCAGAGACCCAGTACTTC.

This clonotype has only a few counts. The rearrangement links TRBV30 to TRBJ1-1; no clear D. The V gene lost 2 bases and the J gene lost 6 bases, with 13 bases spanning the gap. Looked up from germline, CDR1 is GTSNPN and CDR2 is SVGIG (reference sequence). This CDR3 spans 13 amino acids. CDR3: CAWSLQTNAEAFF. CDR3 sequence (DNA): TGTGCCTGGAGTTTACAGACTAACGCTGAAGCTTTCTTT. The whole variable domain, filled in from reference TRBV30 and TRBJ1-1, reads SQTIHQWPATLVQPVGSPLSLECTVEGTSNPNLYWYRQAAGRGLQLLFYSVGIGQISSEVPQNLSASRPQDRQFILSSKKLLLSDSGFYLCAWSLQTNAEAFFGQGTRLTVV.

The sample holds a few counts of this clonotype. The chain combines TRBV7-9 with TRBJ2-3; D uncertain. The CDR3 length is 13 residues. Per the germline V gene, CDR1 is SEHNR and CDR2 is FQNEAQ (reference sequence). V was shortened by 5 bases and J by 6 bases, with 12 bases between the two germline ends. CDR3 bases: TGTGCCAGCAGCACCCTCCTAGAGGATACGCAGTATTTT. This translates into CASSTLLEDTQYF.

V gene TRBV20-1 combines with J gene TRBJ1-5; the match to TRBD1 covers 7 bases. Germline V gene sequence: CDR1 DFQATT, CDR2 SNEGSKA (reference sequence). The CDR3 runs to 13 residues. Trimming at V came to 6 bases and at J to 1 base, leaving 3 bases not matched to a gene. As DNA, the CDR3 is TGCAGTGCCCAGGGGGACAGCAATCAGCCCCAGCATTTT. As protein: CSAQGDSNQPQHF.

This rearrangement joins TRBV23-1 to TRBJ2-1; 7 positions match TRBD1. TRBV23-1 is placed among ORFs of uncertain function. The V gene end was trimmed by 8 bases and the J gene end by 8 bases; junction bases not matched to a gene: 12. The CDR3 runs 14 residues. The CDR3 region is CASDYRGRMDEQFF. The CDR3 DNA reads TGCGCCAGCGACTACAGGGGCAGGATGGATGAGCAGTTCTTC.

This clonotype was recorded a few times. The CDR3 carries no conserved terminal phenylalanine or tryptophan, so it likely arises from a read error. The limits of the CDR3 on the DNA are not certain, so only TCRdb's listed CDR3 is given. The gene calls are TRBV7-9 and TRBJ1-1; the listed D gene, TRBD1, was not tested against the DNA. The CDR3 comprises 13 residues, both ends counted. Germline V lookup: CDR1 SEHNR, CDR2 FQNEAQ (reference sequence). The CDR3 spells CASSPSGQGVLPA.

The chain employs TRBV7-9 and TRBJ2-1; D ambiguous. CDR1 is SEHNR and CDR2 is FQNEAQ in the germline V gene (reference sequence). V was cut by 7 bases and J by 15 bases, with 19 bases left in between. This CDR3 region has 12 residues. CDR3 in amino acids: CASNRARDGAFF. Written as DNA, the CDR3 is TGTGCCAGCAACCGGGCCAGAGACGGTGCGTTCTTC.

This clonotype appeared a few times. The gene calls are TRBV19 and TRBJ1-2; maybe TRBD1 (6 bases). The CDR3 runs to 12 residues. V dropped 6 bases and J dropped 3 bases, with 8 bases sitting between them. Germline CDR1 LNHDA, CDR2 SQIVND (reference sequence). CDR3 protein: CASRPGDYGYTF. The CDR3 DNA reads TGTGCCAGTAGACCAGGGGACTATGGCTACACCTTC.

This clonotype was counted at least ten times. The chain has TRBV5-1 and TRBJ2-2; possibly TRBD1 for D (6 bases). The CDR3 is 13 amino acids. Trimming removed 6 bases at V and 5 bases at J, with 11 bases between. Per germline, CDR1 SGHRS and CDR2 YFSETQ. CDR3 protein: CASTRGWTGELFF. DNA for the CDR3: TGCGCCAGCACCAGGGGTTGGACCGGGGAGCTGTTTTTT. Complete variable domain (other parts from reference TRBV5-1 and TRBJ2-2): KAGVTQTPRYLIKTRGQQVTLSCSPISGHRSVSWYQQTPGQGLQFLFEYFSETQRNKGNFPGRFSGRQFSNSRSEMNVSTLELGDSALYLCASTRGWTGELFFGEGSRLTVL.

This clonotype was detected only a few times. As DNA, the CDR3 is TGTGCCAGCAGCCGGGGGCGCGGGGCGCCATTCTACGAGCAGTACGTC. The encoded protein is CASSRGRGAPFYEQYV. The chain employs TRBV7-2 and TRBJ2-7; D might be TRBD1 or TRBD2, each matching 6 bases. Per germline, CDR1 SGHTA and CDR2 FQGNSA. This CDR3 spans 16 amino acids. Trimming took 5 bases from V and 3 from J, leaving 20 bases between them.

The chain is built from TRBV4-1 and TRBJ1-1, with D tentatively TRBD1 (5 bases). The CDR3 length is 13 residues. Germline assignment: CDR1 MGHRA and CDR2 YSYEKL. Trimming pared 5 bases from V and 4 bases from J, leaving 11 bases between. The CDR3 is CASSSAGTTEAFF. The DNA of the CDR3 is TGCGCCAGCAGCTCCGCAGGGACCACTGAAGCTTTCTTT.

This clonotype was observed a few times. This chain links TRBV29-1 with TRBJ2-7; 10 bases match TRBD1. The CDR3 has 13 residues. Germline-derived CDR1 and CDR2 are SQVTM and ANQGSEA. Unmatched junction bases numbered 4, after V lost 7 bases and J lost 1 base. The CDR3 region has the DNA TGCAGCGCGGGACAGGGGACGTCCTACGAGCAGTACTTC. Translation gives CSAGQGTSYEQYF.

J is TRBJ1-5 and V is TRBV11-2, with D possibly being TRBD1 (5 bases). The V end lost 5 bases, the J end lost 7 bases, and 15 bases lay between the germline ends. CDR1 and CDR2 (germline): SGHAT, FQNNGV. This CDR3 region has 14 residues. CDR3 sequence: CASSPPGTLQPQHF. The CDR3 nucleotides read TGTGCCAGCAGCCCCCCCGGGACTTTACAGCCCCAGCATTTT.

This clonotype has more than one count but fewer than ten. The CDR3 DNA follows: TGTGCCAGCAGCCAAGCTTCATCCGGGGGCTACGAGCAGTACTTC. As protein: CASSQASSGGYEQYF. The chain joins TRBV4-2 to TRBJ2-7, with a possible D match to TRBD2 (6 bases). Germline assignment: CDR1 LGHNA and CDR2 YNFKEQ. V dropped 1 base and J dropped 3 bases, with 13 bases sitting between them. CDR3 length: 15 residues.

The chain combines TRBV29-1 with TRBJ1-2; TRBD1 is a possible D gene (5 bases). The germline V gene encodes CDR1 SQVTM and CDR2 ANQGSEA. Trimming left V 2 bases short and J 4 bases short, with 14 bases between. This CDR3 comprises 14 residues. CDR3 amino acids: CSVERLRVGYGYTF. CDR3 DNA: TGCAGCGTTGAACGTCTCAGGGTCGGCTATGGCTACACCTTC.

The chain is built from TRBV12-3 or TRBV12-4 and TRBJ1-1; possibly TRBD1 for D (5 bases). The V end lost 1 base, the J end lost 6 bases, and 6 bases lay between the germline ends. The CDR3 consists of 12 residues. CDR3 coding DNA: TGTGCCAGCAGTTTAGGGGGGGCTGAAGCTTTCTTT. This translates into CASSLGGAEAFF.

This chain connects TRBV30 to TRBJ2-2; D is unresolved. This CDR3 comprises 11 residues. V was cut by 5 bases and J by 3 bases, with 4 bases left in between. Germline values: CDR1 GTSNPN, CDR2 SVGIG (reference sequence). The CDR3 loop reads CAWGYTGELFF. In DNA, the CDR3 is TGTGCCTGGGGGTACACCGGGGAGCTGTTTTTT. Drawing the rest from reference TRBV30 and TRBJ2-2, the complete variable domain is SQTIHQWPATLVQPVGSPLSLECTVEGTSNPNLYWYRQAAGRGLQLLFYSVGIGQISSEVPQNLSASRPQDRQFILSSKKLLLSDSGFYLCAWGYTGELFFGEGSRLTVL.